The 17 T cell receptor beta chains below all came from one sample that was sequenced in a study of cytomegalovirus exposure and HLA in healthy donors. Assay: immunoSEQ multiplex PCR; the TCRdb copy retains only in-frame clones and omits some. This repertoire shows about 130,000 clones, approximately 84% found once; its top ten account for 30%. Sequences were obtained from PBMCs. Receptors were obtained from a man aged 30 to 45 in good health and CMV-seropositive.

V usage is TRBV29-1 and J usage is TRBJ2-1, with TRBD2 identical over 14 bases. Germline V gene lookup returns CDR1 SQVTM and CDR2 ANQGSEA. The trim removed 7 bases at V and 8 bases at J, leaving 10 bases unmatched. This CDR3 is built from 15 residues. This CDR3 reads CSAWTGTSGSDEQFF. The CDR3 nucleotides read TGCAGCGCTTGGACCGGGACTAGCGGGAGCGATGAGCAGTTCTTC.

This chain connects TRBV11-3 to TRBJ2-1, with D possibly TRBD1 on 5 matching bases. The germline V gene has CDR1 SGHNT and CDR2 YENEEA. The CDR3 covers 13 residues. V was clipped by 5 bases and J by 4 bases, with 9 bases between them. The CDR3, as DNA: TGTGCCAGCAGCCTCCGACAGTACAATGAGCAGTTCTTC. As protein: CASSLRQYNEQFF. The full variable domain, in which reference TRBV11-3 and TRBJ2-1 provide the parts outside the CDR3, is EAGVVQSPRYKIIEKKQPVAFWCNPISGHNTLYWYLQNLGQGPELLIRYENEEAVDDSQLPKDRFSAERLKGVDSTLKIQPAELGDSAVYLCASSLRQYNEQFFGPGTRLTVL.

The rearrangement joins TRBV5-4 to TRBJ2-1; 11 positions match TRBD2. There are 16 residues in the CDR3. Per germline, CDR1 SGHNT and CDR2 YYREEE (reference sequence). V dropped 6 bases and J dropped 9; count of bases not matched to a gene: 14. For the CDR3, the DNA is TGTGCCAGCACCTCGATCTCACTAGCGGGAGTAGGTGAGCAGTTCTTC. It translates to CASTSISLAGVGEQFF.

The V gene is TRBV28, the J gene TRBJ2-7; 10 nucleotides align to TRBD2. The CDR3 totals 15 residues. The germline CDR1 and CDR2 sequences are MDHEN and SYDVKM. V lost 5 bases, J lost 4 bases, and 8 bases stayed unmatched. The CDR3 DNA follows: TGTGCCAGCAGTCCAGCAGCGGGAGGGTGGTACGAGCAGTACTTC. The encoded protein is CASSPAAGGWYEQYF.

The chain couples TRBV2 to TRBJ2-6; a possible D gene is TRBD1 (7 bases). Trimming stripped 5 bases from V and 0 bases from J, with 17 bases between. The V gene's germline CDR1 is SNHLY and CDR2 FYNNEI. This CDR3 has 18 amino acids. The CDR3 nucleotides read TGTGCCAGCAGTCACTTCAGGGGGGCCGGCTCTGGGGCCAACGTCCTGACTTTC. This encodes CASSHFRGAGSGANVLTF.

The chain is built from TRBV6-6 and TRBJ2-7; a weak D match, TRBD1 (6 bases). This CDR3 has 14 amino acids. Trimming stripped 4 bases from V and 1 base from J, with 11 bases between. Germline V gene sequence: CDR1 MNHNY, CDR2 SVGAGI (reference sequence). The CDR3 region has the DNA TGTGCCAGCAGTTCTCAGGGGCCATCCTACGAGCAGTACTTC. As protein: CASSSQGPSYEQYF.

The V call is TRBV11-2, the J call TRBJ1-1; a weak D match, TRBD1 (5 bases). This CDR3 contains 14 residues. V lost 0 bases to trimming and J lost 2 bases, with 7 bases between them. In germline, CDR1 is SGHAT, CDR2 FQNNGV. CDR3 sequence (DNA): TGTGCCAGCAGCTTAGATTGGGGCAACACTGAAGCTTTCTTT. It yields the protein CASSLDWGNTEAFF.

This rearrangement joins TRBV6-5 to TRBJ1-1; 8 positions agree with TRBD1. Per the germline V gene, CDR1 is MNHEY and CDR2 is SVGAGI. This CDR3 spans 13 amino acids. Trimming cost V 4 bases and J 8 bases; bases outside gene matches: 6. CDR3 region: CASSSRQGWEAFF. In DNA, the CDR3 is TGTGCCAGCAGTTCCCGACAGGGGTGGGAAGCTTTCTTT.

The V and J genes are TRBV5-4 and TRBJ2-2; 9 bases match TRBD2. This CDR3 has 16 residues. Germline values: CDR1 SGHNT, CDR2 YYREEE (reference sequence). The V and J ends lost 0 bases and 6 bases, in that order; junction bases with no gene match: 6. In nucleotides, the CDR3 is TGTGCCAGCAGCTTGGGTTCTAGCGGGGTGGCCGGGGAGCTGTTTTTT. Translated: CASSLGSSGVAGELFF.

On this clone itself: Other DNA sequences in the same sample also yield this CDR3. J is TRBJ2-7 and V is TRBV19; 8 positions match TRBD1. This CDR3 region has 14 residues. V shed 3 bases and J 0 bases; nucleotides not matched to a gene: 1. Germline-derived CDR1 and CDR2 are LNHDA and SQIVND (reference sequence). CDR3 residues: CASSIGQGSYEQYF. CDR3 DNA: TGTGCCAGTAGTATTGGACAGGGCTCCTACGAGCAGTACTTC.

The rearrangement links TRBV6-4 to TRBJ1-4, with TRBD1 identical over 7 bases. With V trimmed by 2 bases and J by 5 bases, 5 bases remained unmatched. Germline CDR1 MRHNA, CDR2 SNTAGT. The CDR3 sequence is 15 residues long. In DNA, the CDR3 is TGTGCCAGCAGTGACCGGGCAGGGGGAAATGAAAAACTGTTTTTT. Translated: CASSDRAGGNEKLFF.

The chain is built from TRBV6-4 and TRBJ1-2, with D possibly matching TRBD1 (5 bases). Germline V lookup: CDR1 MRHNA, CDR2 SNTAGT. The CDR3 has 14 amino acids. Deletions cut 5 bases from V and 0 bases from J, with 10 bases between. The CDR3 here is CASSHDSSNYGYTF. The CDR3 DNA sequence: TGTGCCAGCAGTCATGACAGTTCTAACTATGGCTACACCTTC.

This clone was seen a single time. The chain carries TRBV21-1 and TRBJ2-7; the DNA was not compared with TRBD2, the D call given in the table. TRBV21-1 is termed a pseudogene. The CDR3 sequence is 16 residues long. CDR3 loop: CASSSQGGKVVYEQYF. In DNA, the CDR3 is TGTGCCAGCAGCTCACAAGGCGGGAAAGTAGTCTACGAGCAGTACTTC.

The chain couples TRBV14 to TRBJ2-1, with 7 bases identical to TRBD2. The CDR3 length is 13 residues. Per germline, CDR1 SGHDN and CDR2 FVKESK. V gave up 4 bases and J gave up 10 bases; unmatched junction bases: 7. The CDR3 is CASSRGLSREQFF. CDR3 DNA sequence: TGTGCCAGCAGCCGGGGACTAAGCCGGGAGCAGTTCTTC.

The chain joins TRBV10-3 to TRBJ2-7, with 9 bases that match TRBD1. Germline V lookup: CDR1 ENHRY, CDR2 SYGVKD. J was trimmed by 6 bases and V by 6 bases; bases with no gene match: 6. This CDR3 has 13 amino acids. In nucleotides, the CDR3 is TGTGCCATCAGAACACAGGGGGCCGGCGAGCAGTACTTC. The encoded protein is CAIRTQGAGEQYF.

This sequence joins TRBV7-2 and TRBJ1-2; D gene uncertain. The ends were cut back, 5 bases at V and 0 bases at J, with 4 bases in the middle. Per germline, CDR1 SGHTA and CDR2 FQGNSA. The CDR3 loop spans 12 amino acids. CDR3 coding DNA: TGTGCCAGCAGCCGAGCTAACTATGGCTACACCTTC. Translating gives CASSRANYGYTF.

CDR3 in amino acids: CASSPGTGVNEQFF. In nucleotides, the CDR3 is TGTGCCAGCAGCCCCGGGACAGGGGTCAATGAGCAGTTCTTC. V is TRBV2 and J is TRBJ2-1; the match to TRBD1 covers 10 bases. Germline assignment: CDR1 SNHLY and CDR2 FYNNEI. V was pared by 6 bases and J by 6 bases, with 5 bases of the junction left unmatched. The CDR3 extends over 14 amino acids.